A selection of T cell receptor beta chains follows, all from one sample in a study of early stage breast cancer tumors. The protocol was immunoSEQ multiplex PCR, while the TCRdb copy is restricted to in-frame clones and leaves out a portion. This table holds around 40,000 clones, around 70% found once. The sample was blood. These receptors were taken from a person aged 45-60 years with breast cancer. Each CDR3 is given with its conserved first and last residue. D genes are given only for firm matches. Clone size is stated in some rows and not others, as once, few, many or a class when expanded.

d_call: TRBD1
j_call: TRBJ1-5
v_call: TRBV7-9
clone_size: once
cdr3_aa: CASSLADRGDEPQHF
cdr3_nt: TGTGCCAGCAGCTTAGCGGACAGGGGAGACGAGCCCCAGCATTTT

d_call: .
j_call: TRBJ1-5
v_call: TRBV18
clone_size: few
cdr3_aa: CASSPTTDQPQHF
cdr3_nt: TGTGCCAGCTCCCCGACGACAGACCAGCCCCAGCATTTT

d_call: .
j_call: TRBJ2-2
v_call: TRBV19
clone_size: .
cdr3_aa: CASSMEGVGRWKTGELFF
cdr3_nt: TGTGCCAGTAGTATGGAGGGAGTGGGCCGGTGGAAAACCGGGGAGCTGTTTTTT

d_call: .
j_call: TRBJ1-6
v_call: TRBV5-6
clone_size: .
cdr3_aa: CASSLYWSQNSPLHF
cdr3_nt: TGTGCCAGCAGCTTGTATTGGAGCCAAAATTCACCCCTCCACTTT

d_call: .
j_call: TRBJ2-2
v_call: TRBV25-1
clone_size: .
cdr3_aa: CASSEFVADTGELFF
cdr3_nt: TGTGCCAGCAGTGAATTCGTAGCGGACACCGGGGAGCTGTTTTTT

d_call: TRBD1
j_call: TRBJ1-1
v_call: TRBV9
clone_size: .
cdr3_aa: CASSNPRTGVPNTEAFF
cdr3_nt: TGTGCCAGCAGCAACCCGAGGACAGGGGTTCCGAACACTGAAGCTTTCTTT

d_call: .
j_call: TRBJ1-1
v_call: TRBV4-3
clone_size: .
cdr3_aa: CASSQDRTFNTEAFF
cdr3_nt: TGCGCCAGCAGCCAAGATAGGACATTTAACACTGAAGCTTTCTTT

d_call: TRBD1
j_call: TRBJ1-5
v_call: TRBV23-1
clone_size: .
cdr3_aa: CASSLTSLDRESNSNQPQHF
cdr3_nt: TGCGCCAGCAGTCTTACGTCCTTAGACAGGGAGAGTAATAGCAATCAGCCCCAGCATTTT

d_call: .
j_call: TRBJ2-7
v_call: TRBV27
clone_size: .
cdr3_aa: CASSPLGEEEQYF
cdr3_nt: TGTGCCAGCAGCCCCCTCGGGGAGGAGGAGCAGTACTTC

d_call: .
j_call: TRBJ1-4
v_call: TRBV7-3
clone_size: .
cdr3_aa: CASSSRQTNEKLFF
cdr3_nt: TGTGCCAGCAGCTCTCGACAGACTAATGAAAAACTGTTTTTT

d_call: .
j_call: TRBJ2-2
v_call: TRBV11-2
clone_size: .
cdr3_aa: CASSPQKPGRYSGAGELFF
cdr3_nt: TGTGCCAGCAGCCCCCAAAAACCAGGCCGATATTCAGGCGCCGGGGAGCTGTTTTTT

d_call: .
j_call: TRBJ2-3
v_call: TRBV4-2
clone_size: .
cdr3_aa: CASSQASTDTQYF
cdr3_nt: TGTGCCAGCAGCCAAGCTAGCACAGATACGCAGTATTTT

d_call: .
j_call: TRBJ2-7
v_call: TRBV11-3
clone_size: .
cdr3_aa: CASSHRVNEQYF
cdr3_nt: TGTGCCAGCAGCCACCGGGTTAACGAGCAGTACTTC

d_call: .
j_call: TRBJ2-3
v_call: TRBV25-1
clone_size: .
cdr3_aa: CASSDGGGVGTDTQYF
cdr3_nt: TGTGCCAGCAGTGATGGTGGCGGGGTGGGCACAGATACGCAGTATTTT

d_call: .
j_call: TRBJ1-1
v_call: TRBV5-6
clone_size: once
cdr3_aa: CASSPTGRNTEAFF
cdr3_nt: TGTGCCAGCAGCCCGACAGGTCGAAACACTGAAGCTTTCTTT

d_call: .
j_call: TRBJ1-2
v_call: TRBV9
clone_size: .
cdr3_aa: CASSVGPTAGGWLMDYGYTF
cdr3_nt: TGTGCCAGCAGCGTAGGGCCTACGGCGGGGGGATGGCTGATGGACTATGGCTACACCTTC

d_call: .
j_call: TRBJ2-1
v_call: TRBV6-5
clone_size: .
cdr3_aa: CASSYRGGVLYNEQFF
cdr3_nt: TGTGCCAGCAGTTATAGGGGGGGGGTGTTGTACAATGAGCAGTTCTTC

d_call: .
j_call: TRBJ1-2
v_call: TRBV19
clone_size: .
cdr3_aa: CASKPSEVYYGYTF
cdr3_nt: TGTGCCAGTAAACCCTCGGAGGTATACTATGGCTACACCTTC

d_call: TRBD1
j_call: TRBJ1-5
v_call: TRBV27
clone_size: .
cdr3_aa: CASSRQGARNQPQHF
cdr3_nt: TGTGCCAGCAGTCGACAGGGGGCTCGCAATCAGCCCCAGCATTTT

d_call: .
j_call: TRBJ1-1
v_call: TRBV6-5
clone_size: .
cdr3_aa: CASRVGNRENTEAFF
cdr3_nt: TGTGCCAGCAGAGTGGGAAACAGGGAGAACACTGAAGCTTTCTTT

d_call: TRBD2
j_call: TRBJ2-1
v_call: TRBV11-2
clone_size: once
cdr3_aa: CASSLGGLAGVSEQFF
cdr3_nt: TGTGCCAGCAGCTTAGGGGGACTAGCGGGAGTCAGTGAGCAGTTCTTC

d_call: .
j_call: TRBJ2-6
v_call: TRBV19
clone_size: .
cdr3_aa: CASSSAYLGGANVLTF
cdr3_nt: TGTGCCAGTAGTAGCGCTTACCTAGGTGGGGCCAACGTCCTGACTTTC

d_call: .
j_call: TRBJ2-1
v_call: TRBV9
clone_size: .
cdr3_aa: CASSTEGGMRNEQFF
cdr3_nt: TGTGCCAGCAGCACAGAGGGGGGGATGCGAAATGAGCAGTTCTTC

d_call: .
j_call: TRBJ1-1
v_call: TRBV5-1
clone_size: .
cdr3_aa: CASSQDFGAGTEAFF
cdr3_nt: TGCGCCAGCAGCCAAGATTTTGGGGCCGGCACTGAAGCTTTCTTT

d_call: .
j_call: TRBJ1-3
v_call: TRBV5-6
clone_size: .
cdr3_aa: CASSLRGSTIYF
cdr3_nt: TGTGCCAGCAGCTTGCGCGGGTCCACCATATATTTT

d_call: TRBD1
j_call: TRBJ2-1
v_call: TRBV4-2
clone_size: .
cdr3_aa: CASSQVYGTGGGDEQFF
cdr3_nt: TGTGCCAGCAGCCAAGTCTATGGGACAGGGGGAGGAGATGAGCAGTTCTTC

d_call: TRBD1
j_call: TRBJ2-5
v_call: TRBV2
clone_size: .
cdr3_aa: CASSRQGAQETQYF
cdr3_nt: TGTGCCAGCAGTCGCCAGGGGGCTCAAGAGACCCAGTACTTC

d_call: TRBD2
j_call: TRBJ2-2
v_call: TRBV5-1
clone_size: .
cdr3_aa: CASSSGGFTAPGELFF
cdr3_nt: TGCGCCAGCAGCTCGGGAGGGTTCACCGCGCCCGGGGAGCTGTTTTTT

d_call: TRBD2
j_call: TRBJ2-2
v_call: TRBV4-2
clone_size: .
cdr3_aa: CASSQDNLADTGELFF
cdr3_nt: TGTGCCAGCAGCCAAGATAACCTAGCGGACACCGGGGAGCTGTTTTTT

d_call: .
j_call: TRBJ1-1
v_call: TRBV5-1
clone_size: .
cdr3_aa: CASSLGGNHATEAFF
cdr3_nt: TGCGCCAGCAGCTTGGGAGGGAATCATGCCACTGAAGCTTTCTTT

d_call: TRBD2
j_call: TRBJ2-1
v_call: TRBV9
clone_size: medium-sized
cdr3_aa: CASSYSGLLYNEQFF
cdr3_nt: TGTGCCAGCAGCTACTCGGGACTACTTTACAATGAGCAGTTCTTC

d_call: TRBD2
j_call: TRBJ2-1
v_call: TRBV29-1
clone_size: .
cdr3_aa: CSVQGSGTSLNFQFF
cdr3_nt: TGCAGCGTCCAAGGGTCCGGGACTAGCCTAAATTTTCAGTTCTTC

d_call: .
j_call: TRBJ2-5
v_call: TRBV28
clone_size: few
cdr3_aa: CASSSLLETQYF
cdr3_nt: TGTGCCAGCAGTTCTCTCTTGGAGACCCAGTACTTC

d_call: TRBD2
j_call: TRBJ2-1
v_call: TRBV5-1
clone_size: .
cdr3_aa: CASSVAGDKGEQFF
cdr3_nt: TGCGCCAGCTCTGTAGCGGGAGATAAAGGTGAGCAGTTCTTC

d_call: .
j_call: TRBJ2-2
v_call: TRBV5-4
clone_size: .
cdr3_aa: CASSLATIYTGELFF
cdr3_nt: TGTGCCAGCAGCTTGGCGACAATTTACACCGGGGAGCTGTTTTTT

d_call: .
j_call: TRBJ1-2
v_call: TRBV7-2
clone_size: few
cdr3_aa: CASSLGGSYYGYTF
cdr3_nt: TGTGCCAGCAGCTTAGGAGGCAGTTACTATGGCTACACCTTC

d_call: .
j_call: TRBJ2-2
v_call: TRBV19
clone_size: .
cdr3_aa: CASSLRDTNTGELFF
cdr3_nt: TGTGCCAGTAGTCTCCGGGACACAAACACCGGGGAGCTGTTTTTT

d_call: .
j_call: TRBJ2-1
v_call: TRBV7-6
clone_size: .
cdr3_aa: CASSLSRERLYNEQFF
cdr3_nt: TGTGCCAGCAGCTTAAGTAGGGAGAGGTTGTACAATGAGCAGTTCTTC

d_call: .
j_call: TRBJ2-2
v_call: TRBV6-6
clone_size: .
cdr3_aa: CASSYSDRPSGELFF
cdr3_nt: TGTGCCAGCAGTTACTCCGACAGGCCCTCCGGGGAGCTGTTTTTT

d_call: .
j_call: TRBJ2-2
v_call: TRBV30
clone_size: .
cdr3_aa: CAWRPGTGELFF
cdr3_nt: TGTGCCTGGAGACCCGGGACCGGGGAGCTGTTTTTT

d_call: .
j_call: TRBJ1-1
v_call: TRBV5-4
clone_size: few
cdr3_aa: CASSSGSGARVKGTEAFF
cdr3_nt: TGTGCCAGCAGCTCGGGGTCGGGAGCTAGGGTTAAGGGCACTGAAGCTTTCTTT

d_call: TRBD1
j_call: TRBJ1-2
v_call: TRBV19
clone_size: .
cdr3_aa: CASSATGAGMDGYTF
cdr3_nt: TGTGCCAGTAGTGCTACAGGGGCGGGCATGGATGGCTACACCTTC

d_call: TRBD1
j_call: TRBJ1-2
v_call: TRBV11-2
clone_size: .
cdr3_aa: CASSLGQGNDYGYTF
cdr3_nt: TGTGCCAGCAGCTTGGGACAGGGGAACGACTATGGCTACACCTTC

d_call: TRBD2
j_call: TRBJ2-7
v_call: TRBV11-3
clone_size: .
cdr3_aa: CASSQKKTSGRRYEQYF
cdr3_nt: TGTGCCAGCAGCCAAAAAAAGACTAGCGGGAGAAGATACGAGCAGTACTTC

d_call: .
j_call: TRBJ1-1
v_call: TRBV2
clone_size: .
cdr3_aa: CASRKTKNTEAFF
cdr3_nt: TGTGCCAGCAGGAAGACTAAGAACACTGAAGCTTTCTTT

d_call: TRBD1
j_call: TRBJ2-1
v_call: TRBV7-3
clone_size: .
cdr3_aa: CASSPQTGDDEQFF
cdr3_nt: TGTGCCAGCAGCCCGCAGACAGGGGATGATGAGCAGTTCTTC

d_call: TRBD2
j_call: TRBJ2-2
v_call: TRBV19
clone_size: once
cdr3_aa: CASSTSGTMTGELFF
cdr3_nt: TGTGCCAGTTCCACTAGCGGGACGATGACCGGGGAGCTGTTTTTT

d_call: TRBD1
j_call: TRBJ1-2
v_call: TRBV18
clone_size: .
cdr3_aa: CASSSDRDLFYGYTF
cdr3_nt: TGTGCCAGCTCATCGGACAGGGATCTCTTCTATGGCTACACCTTC

d_call: TRBD1
j_call: TRBJ1-4
v_call: TRBV7-2
clone_size: .
cdr3_aa: CASSWGQLGEKLFF
cdr3_nt: TGTGCCAGCAGCTGGGGACAGTTGGGTGAAAAACTGTTTTTT

d_call: TRBD1
j_call: TRBJ1-1
v_call: TRBV2
clone_size: few
cdr3_aa: CASRNPGGMNTEAFF
cdr3_nt: TGTGCCAGCAGAAACCCAGGGGGCATGAACACTGAAGCTTTCTTT

d_call: .
j_call: TRBJ2-2
v_call: TRBV5-5
clone_size: .
cdr3_aa: CASSRQGGGELFF
cdr3_nt: TGTGCCAGCAGCAGACAAGGGGGCGGGGAGCTGTTTTTT

d_call: .
j_call: TRBJ2-2
v_call: TRBV7-2
clone_size: once
cdr3_aa: CASSLARAGELFF
cdr3_nt: TGTGCCAGCAGCTTAGCGAGAGCCGGGGAGCTGTTTTTT

d_call: TRBD2
j_call: TRBJ2-5
v_call: TRBV7-7
clone_size: .
cdr3_aa: CASSLGLAGGQETQYF
cdr3_nt: TGTGCTAGCAGCTTAGGTTTAGCGGGAGGTCAAGAGACCCAGTACTTC